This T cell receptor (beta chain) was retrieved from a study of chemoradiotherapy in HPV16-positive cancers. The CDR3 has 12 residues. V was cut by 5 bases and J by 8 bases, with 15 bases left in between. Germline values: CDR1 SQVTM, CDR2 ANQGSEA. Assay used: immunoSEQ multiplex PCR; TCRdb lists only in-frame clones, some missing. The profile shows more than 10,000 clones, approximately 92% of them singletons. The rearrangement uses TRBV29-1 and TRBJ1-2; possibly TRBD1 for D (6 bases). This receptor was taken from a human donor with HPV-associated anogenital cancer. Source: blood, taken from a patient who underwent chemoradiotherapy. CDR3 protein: CSVMTGPGGYTF. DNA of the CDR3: TGCAGCGTTATGACAGGCCCGGGGGGCTACACCTTC.